One and the same sample provided the 8 T cell receptor beta chains below, sequenced in a study of cytomegalovirus exposure and HLA in healthy donors. The PCR employed 60 Vbeta primers together with 13 Jbeta primers. Some clones are missing from TCRdb's copy, which holds only in-frame ones; the method was immunoSEQ multiplex PCR. The sample includes about 120,000 clones, about 75% seen only once; the top ten take 10% to 15%. Sequences were obtained from PBMCs. The receptors shown here come from a woman aged 40 to 50 in good health and CMV-seropositive.

The chain employs TRBV5-4 and TRBJ2-3; perhaps TRBD1 as D (6 bases). Germline lookup yields CDR1 SGHNT and CDR2 YYREEE (reference sequence). V shed 0 bases and J shed 9 bases, with 17 bases lying between them. The CDR3 extends over 15 amino acids. The CDR3 here is CASSLAGTHGQTQYF. Written as DNA, the CDR3 is TGTGCCAGCAGCTTGGCCGGGACCCACGGACAGACGCAGTATTTT. The entire variable domain, with the rest obtained from reference TRBV5-4 and TRBJ2-3, is as follows: ETGVTQSPTHLIKTRGQQVTLRCSSQSGHNTVSWYQQALGQGPQFIFQYYREEENGRGNFPPRFSGLQFPNYSSELNVNALELDDSALYLCASSLAGTHGQTQYFGPGTRLTVL.

This chain joins TRBV4-1 and TRBJ1-2; 7 bases align to TRBD1. J was trimmed by 6 bases and V by 1 base; bases with no gene match: 17. Per germline, CDR1 MGHRA and CDR2 YSYEKL. The CDR3 spans 18 residues. CDR3 sequence: CASSQVVSHRGVGDGYTF. CDR3 nucleotide sequence: TGCGCCAGCAGCCAAGTAGTCAGCCACAGGGGCGTTGGCGATGGCTACACCTTC.

The gene calls are TRBV7-8 and TRBJ2-2; TRBD1 matches 8 bases. There are 18 residues in the CDR3. V dropped 5 bases and J dropped 6; count of bases not matched to a gene: 17. Per the germline V gene, CDR1 is SGHVS and CDR2 is FQNEAQ. As DNA, the CDR3 is TGTGCCAGCAGCCCACTCAGGACAGGGAGTAGTACTCCCGGGGAGCTGTTTTTT. This translates into CASSPLRTGSSTPGELFF.

This rearrangement joins TRBV12-5 to TRBJ1-5; D remains unclear. Germline CDR1 reads LGHNT; CDR2 reads FRNRAP. The V end lost 1 base, the J end lost 1 base, and 14 bases lay between the germline ends. This CDR3 comprises 17 residues. The CDR3 reads CASGLDEGSWSNQPQHF. CDR3 sequence (DNA): TGTGCTAGTGGTTTGGACGAGGGAAGTTGGAGCAATCAGCCCCAGCATTTT.

CDR3 in DNA: TGCGCCAGCAGCTGGGGACAGGGAGTTACTGAAGCTTTCTTT. Encoded protein: CASSWGQGVTEAFF. The gene calls are TRBV5-1 and TRBJ1-1, with 9 bases identical to TRBD1. Germline lookup yields CDR1 SGHRS and CDR2 YFSETQ. CDR3 length: 14 amino acids. V shed 3 bases and J 5 bases; nucleotides not matched to a gene: 5.

This chain joins TRBV11-2 and TRBJ1-6; D uncertain. Germline V gene data show CDR1 as SGHAT and CDR2 as FQNNGV. This CDR3 is built from 15 residues. V gave up 0 bases and J gave up 9 bases, with 12 bases separating them. The CDR3 DNA reads as TGTGCCAGCAGCTTAGATATATGGGGAGGTTCACCCCTCCACTTT. Translating it yields CASSLDIWGGSPLHF.

The chain links TRBV2 to TRBJ1-2; perhaps TRBD1 as D (5 bases). This CDR3 is built from 15 residues. V lost 5 bases and J lost 3, with 16 bases in between. Germline CDR1 and CDR2: SNHLY and FYNNEI. CDR3 amino acids: CASSPRLEGHYGYTF. The CDR3, as DNA: TGTGCCAGCAGTCCGCGGCTGGAGGGGCACTATGGCTACACCTTC.

The chain employs TRBV9 and TRBJ1-2; 9 nucleotides align to TRBD1. Trimming took 4 bases from V and 4 from J; bases not matched to a gene: 17. Germline CDR1 is SGDLS and CDR2 is YYNGEE. CDR3 length: 18 residues. The CDR3 spells CASSPLLGTGMASYGYTF. As DNA, the CDR3 is TGTGCCAGCAGCCCCCTGTTAGGGACAGGGATGGCGAGCTATGGCTACACCTTC. The complete variable domain, with remaining parts taken from reference TRBV9 and TRBJ1-2, reads DSGVTQTPKHLITATGQRVTLRCSPRSGDLSVYWYQQSLDQGLQFLIQYYNGEERAKGNILERFSAQQFPDLHSELNLSSLELGDSALYFCASSPLLGTGMASYGYTFGSGTRLTVV.